The TCR beta chain under discussion was sequenced for a study of OX40 agonist ivuxolimab in advanced cancers. In the study overall: An agonistic human IgG2 monoclonal antibody against OX40 (CD134) was given. Males comprised over 80% of the group, whose mean age was approximately 60 years (range 23 to 79). The study reported partial responses in three patients: one hepatocellular carcinoma, two cutaneous melanoma.

Notes on the study in general: Researchers report that CD8+ T cells had, on average, more expanded clones than CD4+.

This CDR3 region has 15 residues. V was trimmed by 2 bases and J by 3 bases, leaving 14 bases between them. CDR1 SGHDT and CDR2 YYEEEE come from the germline V gene. Measured with immunoSEQ multiplex PCR; TCRdb has only the in-frame clones, and not every one. The sample shows around 26,000 clones, about 85% of them seen only once. On this clone: What it binds is unknown.

This sequence originates from an adult with an advanced solid tumor such as melanoma, head and neck, liver or kidney cancer. Source: CD4+ or CD8+ T cells sorted from blood, taken in a trial of the OX40 agonist ivuxolimab. The genes are TRBV5-6 and TRBJ1-1; the D is unclear. Written as DNA, the CDR3 is TGTGCCAGCAGCTTCGGTGTGGATTTGGACACTGAAGCTTTCTTT. Translating gives CASSFGVDLDTEAFF.